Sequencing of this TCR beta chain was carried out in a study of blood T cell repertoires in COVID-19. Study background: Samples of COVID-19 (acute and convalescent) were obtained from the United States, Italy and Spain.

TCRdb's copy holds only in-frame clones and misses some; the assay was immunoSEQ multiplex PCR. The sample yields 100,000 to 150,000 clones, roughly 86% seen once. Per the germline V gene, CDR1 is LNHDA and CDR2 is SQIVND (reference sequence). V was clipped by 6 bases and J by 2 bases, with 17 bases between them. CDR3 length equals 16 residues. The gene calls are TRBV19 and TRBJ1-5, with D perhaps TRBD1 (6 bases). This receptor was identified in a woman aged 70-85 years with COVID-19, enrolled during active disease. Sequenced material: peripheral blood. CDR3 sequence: CASSPGAGVGNQPQHF. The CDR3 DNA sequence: TGTGCCAGTAGCCCAGGGGCAGGGGTCGGCAATCAGCCCCAGCATTTT.